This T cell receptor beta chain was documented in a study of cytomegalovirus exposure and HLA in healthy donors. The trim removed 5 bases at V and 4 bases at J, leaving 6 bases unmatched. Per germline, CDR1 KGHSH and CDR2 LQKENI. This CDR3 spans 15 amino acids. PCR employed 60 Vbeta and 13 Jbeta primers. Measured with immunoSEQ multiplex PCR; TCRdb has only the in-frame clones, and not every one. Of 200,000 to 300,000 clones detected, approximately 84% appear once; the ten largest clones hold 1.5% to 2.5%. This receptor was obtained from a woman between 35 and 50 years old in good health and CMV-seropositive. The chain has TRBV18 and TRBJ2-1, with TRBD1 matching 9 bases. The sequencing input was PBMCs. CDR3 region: CASSARDRAYNEQFF. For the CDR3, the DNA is TGTGCCAGCTCAGCCCGGGACAGGGCATACAATGAGCAGTTCTTC.